This T cell receptor beta chain originates from a study of stem cell transplantation in POMP-related autoinflammatory disease. Across the whole study: Hypothesis: faulty thymoproteasomes impair CD8+ T-cell selection, skewing TRB repertoires.

Study-level points and caveats: Patients with PRAID showed a restricted number of unique TRB V-J gene pairings.

Worth noting for this clone: As yet, its antigen is unknown.

TCRdb's table, derived via immunoSEQ multiplex PCR, lists solely in-frame clones and lacks some. The data hold tens of thousands of clones, with approximately 85% observed a single time. After removal of 5 bases from V and 9 bases from J, the junction contained 6 bases not matched to a gene. This CDR3 is 12 amino acids long. The germline gives CDR1 PRHDT, CDR2 FYEKMQ (reference sequence). The chain combines TRBV13 with TRBJ1-2; 7 bases agree with TRBD1. This TCR was recovered from a human donor with POMP-related autoinflammation and immune dysregulation (PRAID). Sequenced here: CD4+ T cells from PBMCs, sampled before stem cell transplantation. CDR3: CASSPTGARYTF. The CDR3 nucleotides read TGTGCCAGCAGCCCTACAGGGGCGCGCTACACCTTC. The whole variable domain, remainder taken from reference TRBV13 and TRBJ1-2, is AAGVIQSPRHLIKEKRETATLKCYPIPRHDTVYWYQQGPGQDPQFLISFYEKMQSDKGSIPDRFSAQQFSDYHSELNMSSLELGDSALYFCASSPTGARYTFGSGTRLTVV.